Listed here are 14 T cell receptor beta chains from one sample, sequenced in a study of blood T cell repertoires in COVID-19. Only in-frame clones appear in the TCRdb table, and some are missing; sequencing was by immunoSEQ multiplex PCR. The sample lists 140,000 to 150,000 clones; about 89% were seen once. The specimen was PBMCs or T cells enriched from blood (not recorded which). These receptors were taken from a man aged 55 to 70 who had recovered from COVID-19.

Here the CDR3 reads CASSRTGTGGYEQYF. DNA of the CDR3: TGTGCCAGCAGTCGGACCGGGACAGGGGGGTACGAGCAGTACTTC. This chain joins TRBV6-5 and TRBJ2-7, with 11 positions matching TRBD1. CDR1 is MNHEY and CDR2 is SVGAGI in the germline V gene. The V segment lost 5 bases and the J segment 4 bases; nucleotides outside the gene matches: 7. The CDR3 spans 15 residues.

The chain uses TRBV30 and TRBJ1-5; 9 bases are shared with TRBD1. Germline V lookup: CDR1 GTSNPN, CDR2 SVGIG (reference sequence). The CDR3 has 15 amino acids. Trimming removed 3 bases from V and 3 bases from J; junction bases left unmatched: 6. The CDR3 reads CAWSQGTGSNQPQHF. The CDR3 coding sequence is TGTGCCTGGAGCCAAGGGACAGGGTCCAATCAGCCCCAGCATTTT.

The rearrangement links TRBV11-3 to TRBJ1-1; D is perhaps TRBD1 (6 bases). The CDR3 is made up of 13 amino acids. The ends were cut back, 3 bases at V and 4 bases at J, with 9 bases in the middle. The germline gives CDR1 SGHNT, CDR2 YENEEA. The CDR3 DNA reads TGTGCCAGCAGCTTTACAGGGAGCACTGAAGCTTTCTTT. Protein product: CASSFTGSTEAFF. Full variable domain (outside the CDR3, taken from reference TRBV11-3 and TRBJ1-1): EAGVVQSPRYKIIEKKQPVAFWCNPISGHNTLYWYLQNLGQGPELLIRYENEEAVDDSQLPKDRFSAERLKGVDSTLKIQPAELGDSAVYLCASSFTGSTEAFFGQGTRLTVV.

V gene TRBV20-1 combines with J gene TRBJ1-1; weak D call: TRBD1 (6 bases). Trimming pared 3 bases from V and 2 bases from J, leaving 19 bases between. The germline CDR1 and CDR2 sequences are DFQATT and SNEGSKA (reference sequence). There are 16 residues in the CDR3. The CDR3 DNA reads TGCAGTGCTAGTCCCGTGGGGCGAGGGGGAAACACTGAAGCTTTCTTT. Translation: CSASPVGRGGNTEAFF.

This clone has a handful of counts. The chain joins TRBV29-1 to TRBJ2-1, with D possibly matching TRBD2 (7 bases). The V and J ends lost 8 bases and 9 bases respectively, with 17 bases between them. The germline V gene has CDR1 SQVTM and CDR2 ANQGSEA. The CDR3 is made up of 12 amino acids. CDR3 loop: CSTGGASVEQFF. CDR3 sequence (DNA): TGCAGCACTGGGGGGGCCTCCGTTGAGCAGTTCTTC.

This clone was seen just once. The chain carries TRBV28 and TRBJ2-7; weak D call: TRBD2 (6 bases). Trimming removed 8 bases from V and 0 bases from J, with 20 bases in between. The CDR3 is made up of 16 amino acids. The germline CDR1 and CDR2 sequences are MDHEN and SYDVKM. CDR3 residues: CASQRAGRVSSYEQYF. Here the CDR3 DNA reads TGTGCCAGCCAGAGAGCGGGCCGAGTCAGCTCCTACGAGCAGTACTTC.

The chain has TRBV7-2 and TRBJ2-5; 7 bases line up with TRBD2. V trimming: 5 bases; J trimming: 5 bases; junction bases outside the gene matches: 5. The germline CDR1 and CDR2 sequences are SGHTA and FQGNSA. CDR3 size: 13 residues. Here the CDR3 DNA reads TGTGCCAGCAGCAGGGGAGGGAGTGAGACCCAGTACTTC. Translated: CASSRGGSETQYF.

The chain employs TRBV6-1 and TRBJ2-2; D is ambiguous. The germline V gene has CDR1 MNHNS and CDR2 SASEGT. The V and J ends lost 5 bases and 1 base respectively, with 8 bases between them. The CDR3 is 14 amino acids. The CDR3 spells CASSSPRNTGELFF. The CDR3 DNA is TGTGCCAGCAGTTCTCCCAGGAACACCGGGGAGCTGTTTTTT.

V gene TRBV30 combines with J gene TRBJ2-1; D may be TRBD2 (5 bases). V dropped 0 bases and J dropped 10 bases, with 13 bases sitting between them. The length of the CDR3 is 13 residues. The germline V gene has CDR1 GTSNPN and CDR2 SVGIG (reference sequence). The CDR3 sequence: CAWSVTSGGEQFF. CDR3 in DNA: TGTGCCTGGAGTGTCACGAGCGGCGGGGAGCAGTTCTTC.

V and J are TRBV18 and TRBJ1-2; D ambiguous. This CDR3 is 13 amino acids long. V was pared by 4 bases and J by 1 base, with 7 bases between. Germline loops: CDR1 KGHSH, CDR2 LQKENI. CDR3 protein: CASSQQDNYGYTF. CDR3 DNA: TGTGCCAGCTCACAGCAGGATAACTATGGCTACACCTTC.

This chain joins TRBV10-3 and TRBJ2-1; 10 bases align to TRBD1. Trimming cost V 6 bases and J 7 bases; bases outside gene matches: 6. CDR1 is ENHRY, CDR2 SYGVKD, per germline. The CDR3 spans 14 residues. CDR3 bases: TGTGCCATCAGGGCAGGGACAGGGGAGAATGAGCAGTTCTTC. Amino acid sequence: CAIRAGTGENEQFF.

This clone is a singleton in its sample. The chain joins TRBV5-4 to TRBJ2-2; D perhaps matches TRBD1 (6 bases). The V gene's germline CDR1 is SGHNT and CDR2 YYREEE (reference sequence). This CDR3 has 15 residues. With 5 bases removed from V and 7 bases from J, the gap between germline ends came to 18 bases. The CDR3 loop reads CASSMKGEGIGELFF. CDR3 nucleotides: TGTGCCAGCAGTATGAAGGGGGAAGGGATCGGGGAGCTGTTTTTT.

This chain links TRBV7-8 with TRBJ1-1; a possible D gene is TRBD1 (5 bases). The CDR3 extends over 15 amino acids. In germline, CDR1 is SGHVS, CDR2 FQNEAQ. Trimming cost V 2 bases and J 0 bases, with 10 bases left between them. In DNA, the CDR3 is TGTGCCAGCAGCTTATCGGGACTCTTGAACACTGAAGCTTTCTTT. This translates into CASSLSGLLNTEAFF.

The V and J genes are TRBV28 and TRBJ2-1, with 10 bases lining up with TRBD2. The CDR3 runs 15 residues. Germline CDR1 MDHEN, CDR2 SYDVKM. J lost 8 bases, V lost 2 bases, and 6 bases had no gene match. The DNA for the CDR3 is TGTGCCAGCAGTTTAGTGGCTAGCGGGAGACATGAGCAGTTCTTC. The encoded protein is CASSLVASGRHEQFF.